These 32 T cell receptor beta chains share one sample of origin, sequenced in a study of blood T cell repertoires in COVID-19. Generated by immunoSEQ multiplex PCR, the TCRdb table keeps only in-frame clones and is missing some. This sample has just under 300,000 clones, with around nine tenths found just once. Sequencing input: peripheral blood. Every receptor here comes from a man in his 70s with acute or convalescent COVID-19.

This clone came up a few times. In nucleotides, the CDR3 is TGCAGTGTAGCGGGAGTGGCGCAGTACTTC. Protein: CSVAGVAQYF. The V and J genes are TRBV20-1 and TRBJ2-7; 9 nucleotides match TRBD2. This CDR3 region has 10 residues. Germline V CDR1 and CDR2: DFQATT, SNEGSKA (reference sequence). The V segment lost 7 bases and the J segment 9 bases; nucleotides outside the gene matches: 4.

The rearrangement uses TRBV4-2 and TRBJ2-3; TRBD2 aligns across 8 bases. Germline V CDR1 and CDR2: LGHNA, YNFKEQ. V lost 5 bases, J lost 5 bases, and 12 bases stayed unmatched. The CDR3 is 16 residues long. CDR3 region: CASSTRGGLGLDTQYF. For the CDR3, the DNA is TGTGCCAGCAGCACCCGGGGGGGACTAGGGTTAGATACGCAGTATTTT.

The chain is built from TRBV6-5 and TRBJ1-5; a weak D match, TRBD1 (6 bases). From germline, CDR1 is MNHEY and CDR2 SVGAGI. The length of the CDR3 is 13 residues. Deletions cut 5 bases from V and 5 bases from J, with 10 bases between. In DNA form, the CDR3 reads TGTGCCAGCAGTACAGGGTACTATCAGCCCCAGCATTTT. This sequence encodes CASSTGYYQPQHF.

As to this clone: Different DNA sequences within this sample yield the same CDR3. The chain employs TRBV5-4 and TRBJ2-3; weak D call: TRBD2 (7 bases). CDR1 and CDR2 (germline): SGHNT, YYREEE (reference sequence). This CDR3 region has 15 residues. Trimming left V 0 bases short and J 1 base short, with 9 bases between. DNA for the CDR3: TGTGCCAGCAGCTTGGGGGGGGGCGGCACAGATACGCAGTATTTT. Residues: CASSLGGGGTDTQYF.

The chain joins TRBV7-3 to TRBJ2-1; 9 bases fit TRBD1. CDR1 and CDR2 (germline): SGHTA, FQGTGA. This CDR3 spans 14 amino acids. V trimming: 5 bases; J trimming: 7 bases; junction bases outside the gene matches: 6. The CDR3: CASSPGQGRNEQFF. The CDR3 DNA is TGTGCCAGCAGCCCGGGACAGGGAAGAAATGAGCAGTTCTTC.

This rearrangement joins TRBV12-3 or TRBV12-4 to TRBJ1-5; D ambiguous. The V gene lost 3 bases and the J gene lost 7 bases, with 10 bases spanning the gap. The CDR3 is 13 amino acids. CDR3 nucleotides: TGTGCCAGCAGTTTTACCGGGAGCCAGCCCCAGCATTTT. It is translated as CASSFTGSQPQHF.

J is TRBJ1-6 and V is TRBV28, with a tentative D call TRBD1 (6 bases). This CDR3 has 16 amino acids. Germline assignment: CDR1 MDHEN and CDR2 SYDVKM. Trimming took off 7 bases at V and 9 bases at J, with 22 bases between the two ends. The CDR3: CASNDPSQGLGSPLHF. CDR3 DNA sequence: TGTGCCAGCAACGACCCGTCACAGGGTCTTGGTTCACCCCTCCACTTT.

The chain links TRBV28 to TRBJ2-5; a possible D gene is TRBD2 (5 bases). V shed 5 bases and J shed 5 bases, with 18 bases lying between them. There are 15 residues in the CDR3. Germline lookup yields CDR1 MDHEN and CDR2 SYDVKM. For the CDR3, the DNA is TGTGCCAGCAGTCGACCGCGGGCCCGGGGTGAGACCCAGTACTTC. Amino acids: CASSRPRARGETQYF.

The chain employs TRBV3-1 (or the pseudogene TRBV3-2) and TRBJ1-1, with a possible D match to TRBD1 (6 bases). The CDR3 covers 11 residues. Germline CDR1 is LGHDT and CDR2 is YNNKEL (reference sequence). V shed 5 bases and J shed 10 bases, with 11 bases lying between them. CDR3 nucleotides: TGTGCCAGCAGCGAAACAGGGATAGCTTTCTTT. Its protein is CASSETGIAFF.

This sequence joins TRBV27 and TRBJ2-3; unclear D gene. Germline V lookup: CDR1 MNHEY, CDR2 SMNVEV (reference sequence). V lost 6 bases and J 0 bases, leaving 13 bases between the germline ends. CDR3 length: 15 amino acids. The DNA for the CDR3 is TGTGCCAGCAGCCCTGGATTCGGGAGCACAGATACGCAGTATTTT. Its translation is CASSPGFGSTDTQYF.

The chain employs TRBV3-1 (or the pseudogene TRBV3-2) and TRBJ2-7; 9 positions agree with TRBD1. Germline CDR1 and CDR2: LGHDT and YNNKEL (reference sequence). V lost 3 bases, J lost 4 bases, and 7 bases stayed unmatched. The CDR3 totals 15 residues. The DNA for the CDR3 is TGTGCCAGCAGCCAGTCCGGGACAGGGCGTTACGAGCAGTACTTC. Encoded protein: CASSQSGTGRYEQYF.

This chain links TRBV28 with TRBJ1-5, with a possible D match to TRBD1 (6 bases). V lost 6 bases and J 2 bases, leaving 17 bases between the germline ends. CDR1 is MDHEN and CDR2 is SYDVKM in the germline V gene. This CDR3 comprises 16 residues. The CDR3 region has the DNA TGTGCCAGCAGACAAACAGGGCTCGGGGGCAATCAGCCCCAGCATTTT. This codes for CASRQTGLGGNQPQHF.

The rearrangement joins TRBV6-2 or TRBV6-3 to TRBJ2-5, with a tentative D call TRBD1 (6 bases). V was clipped by 2 bases and J by 2 bases, with 12 bases between them. The CDR3 has 15 residues. CDR1 MNHEY and CDR2 SVGEGT come from the germline V gene. The CDR3 protein is CASSYARGGQETQYF. The CDR3 DNA is TGTGCCAGCAGTTACGCCCGAGGGGGTCAAGAGACCCAGTACTTC.

The chain carries TRBV9 and TRBJ1-2, with TRBD1 matching over 11 bases. Germline V CDR1 and CDR2: SGDLS, YYNGEE. J gave up 4 bases and V 4 bases, and 9 bases lay outside the gene matches. The CDR3 sequence is 16 residues long. The CDR3 loop is CASSLPRDRGAYGYTF. CDR3 bases: TGTGCCAGCAGCCTACCCCGGGACAGGGGGGCCTATGGCTACACCTTC.

DNA of the CDR3: TGTGCCAGCTCTCCTATCCCCACAGATACGCAGTATTTT. Its translation is CASSPIPTDTQYF. This chain connects TRBV18 to TRBJ2-3; D unclear. The CDR3 is 13 amino acids. Germline lookup yields CDR1 KGHSH and CDR2 LQKENI. Trimming left V 6 bases short and J 2 bases short, with 9 bases between.

The chain carries TRBV7-9 and TRBJ1-6, with D hard to call. The CDR3 sequence is 15 residues long. Trimming left V 5 bases short and J 7 bases short, with 15 bases between. From germline, CDR1 is SEHNR and CDR2 FQNEAQ (reference sequence). The CDR3 spells CASSPRGGANSPLHF. The CDR3 region has the DNA TGTGCCAGCAGCCCCCGGGGAGGAGCCAATTCACCCCTCCACTTT.

The J gene is TRBJ1-1, the V gene TRBV19; D is unclear. The CDR3 covers 16 residues. Germline V lookup: CDR1 LNHDA, CDR2 SQIVND (reference sequence). V lost 2 bases and J lost 0, with 13 bases in between. The CDR3 region has the DNA TGTGCCAGTAGTATAAGGAGATACCTAATGAACACTGAAGCTTTCTTT. It yields the protein CASSIRRYLMNTEAFF.

The chain couples TRBV5-1 to TRBJ2-3; 8 bases align to TRBD2. V dropped 4 bases and J dropped 4; count of bases not matched to a gene: 11. Germline lookup yields CDR1 SGHRS and CDR2 YFSETQ. The CDR3 covers 16 residues. The CDR3 region has the DNA TGCGCCAGCAGCCCCCAGGCGGGGGGCACCGCAGATACGCAGTATTTT. Translating it yields CASSPQAGGTADTQYF. The full variable domain, rest sourced from reference TRBV5-1 and TRBJ2-3, is KAGVTQTPRYLIKTRGQQVTLSCSPISGHRSVSWYQQTPGQGLQFLFEYFSETQRNKGNFPGRFSGRQFSNSRSEMNVSTLELGDSALYLCASSPQAGGTADTQYFGPGTRLTVL.

This chain uses TRBV6-5 with TRBJ2-2, with 7 bases lining up with TRBD1. Germline CDR1 and CDR2: MNHEY and SVGAGI. J lost 8 bases, V lost 5 bases, and 5 bases had no gene match. CDR3 length: 13 amino acids. The CDR3 sequence is CASSPTGPGELFF. The CDR3 nucleotides are TGTGCCAGCAGTCCGACAGGGCCGGGGGAGCTGTTTTTT.

This chain links TRBV7-9 with TRBJ2-2; TRBD1 might be the D (7 bases). The CDR3 totals 16 residues. CDR1 SEHNR and CDR2 FQNEAQ come from the germline V gene (reference sequence). The V gene lost 5 bases and the J gene lost 5 bases, with 18 bases spanning the gap. The CDR3 DNA reads as TGTGCCAGCAGCACTCAAGGGGGCGCGGGAACCGGGGAGCTGTTTTTT. Translated: CASSTQGGAGTGELFF.

For this clone: An end of the junction does not agree with germline; a read error may underlie this. This chain links TRBV10-3 with TRBJ2-7, with D maybe TRBD1 (7 bases). Germline values: CDR1 ENHRY, CDR2 SYGVKD. The CDR3 totals 14 residues. CDR3 DNA: TGTGCCATCAGTGAGTCGGTGCAGGGGGGCCCCCACCCATTC. As protein: CAISESVQGGPHPF.

In its sample, this clone was seen once. This sequence joins TRBV7-2 and TRBJ2-7; D possibly corresponds to TRBD1 (5 bases). Per the germline V gene, CDR1 is SGHTA and CDR2 is FQGNSA. V was pared by 1 base and J by 2 bases, with 12 bases between. The CDR3 runs 15 residues. The CDR3 DNA is TGTGCCAGCAGCTTAGGCCAGGGCCTTGCCTACGAGCAGTACTTC. Its translation is CASSLGQGLAYEQYF.

The rearrangement uses TRBV6-6 and TRBJ1-5; 9 bases fit TRBD1. Germline CDR1 and CDR2: MNHNY and SVGAGI (reference sequence). Trimming at V came to 5 bases and at J to 0 bases, leaving 8 bases not matched to a gene. The CDR3 runs to 17 residues. The CDR3 reads CASSPATGGFSNQPQHF. The CDR3 DNA follows: TGTGCCAGCAGTCCCGCGACAGGGGGGTTTAGCAATCAGCCCCAGCATTTT.

This clone was seen just once. This chain joins TRBV5-4 and TRBJ2-2; 8 positions agree with TRBD1. Germline loops: CDR1 SGHNT, CDR2 YYREEE (reference sequence). The V gene end was trimmed by 3 bases and the J gene end by 4 bases; junction bases not matched to a gene: 5. This CDR3 has 15 residues. The CDR3 DNA sequence: TGTGCCAGCAGCTCCAACAGGGGGAGCACCGGGGAGCTGTTTTTT. Its protein is CASSSNRGSTGELFF.

The chain has TRBV3-1 (or the pseudogene TRBV3-2) and TRBJ1-2; D uncertain. CDR1 is LGHDT, CDR2 YNNKEL, per germline (reference sequence). The germline V and J ends were trimmed by 1 base and 10 bases, with 10 bases remaining between them. This CDR3 region has 12 residues. CDR3 sequence: CASSQAGFDYTF. The CDR3, as DNA: TGTGCCAGCAGCCAAGCAGGTTTTGACTACACCTTC.

The chain couples TRBV5-4 to TRBJ2-2, with 8 bases matching TRBD1. Unmatched junction bases numbered 3, after V lost 7 bases and J lost 1 base. The CDR3 has 14 amino acids. CDR1 SGHNT and CDR2 YYREEE come from the germline V gene (reference sequence). For the CDR3, the DNA is TGTGCCAGCCAGGGGGCGCAGAACACCGGGGAGCTGTTTTTT. This gives the protein CASQGAQNTGELFF.

The chain uses TRBV5-5 and TRBJ1-6; 7 bases align to TRBD1. Germline V gene data show CDR1 as SGHKS and CDR2 as YYEKEE (reference sequence). The junction had 10 bases not matched to a gene; V was cut back by 6 bases and J by 10 bases. The CDR3 is made up of 14 amino acids. This chain's CDR3 is CASNPTGEISPLHF. CDR3 nucleotides: TGTGCCAGCAACCCTACAGGGGAGATCTCACCCCTCCACTTT.

This chain joins TRBV2 and TRBJ2-2, with D maybe TRBD2 (6 bases). CDR1 SNHLY and CDR2 FYNNEI come from the germline V gene. The CDR3 is 15 amino acids. V lost 6 bases and J lost 6, with 17 bases in between. In nucleotides, the CDR3 is TGTGCCAGCAGGGCGGGACTCCCGGAGCCCGGGGAGCTGTTTTTT. It encodes CASRAGLPEPGELFF.

The CDR3 loop is CASSSRDTYSPLHF. The CDR3 DNA sequence: TGTGCCAGCAGCTCCCGGGACACCTATTCACCCCTCCACTTT. This chain links TRBV7-8 with TRBJ1-6; D possibly corresponds to TRBD1 (6 bases). Germline loops: CDR1 SGHVS, CDR2 FQNEAQ. V was clipped by 4 bases and J by 8 bases, with 12 bases between them. This CDR3 is built from 14 residues.

The genes are TRBV2 and TRBJ1-5; TRBD1 aligns across 7 bases. This CDR3 contains 14 residues. Germline CDR1 and CDR2: SNHLY and FYNNEI. V lost 6 bases, J lost 6 bases, and 8 bases stayed unmatched. CDR3 in amino acids: CASSPDRAGQPQHF. The CDR3 DNA sequence: TGTGCCAGCAGCCCCGACAGGGCGGGTCAGCCCCAGCATTTT.

The chain recombines TRBV9 with TRBJ1-2; 7 bases agree with TRBD1. CDR1 and CDR2 from the germline V gene are SGDLS and YYNGEE. There are 13 residues in the CDR3. V was clipped by 4 bases and J by 4 bases; unmatched bases: 4. Written as DNA, the CDR3 is TGTGCCAGCAGCCCCCAGGGGGGCTATGGCTACACCTTC. This codes for CASSPQGGYGYTF.

The chain employs TRBV5-5 and TRBJ2-7, with a possible D match to TRBD2 (5 bases). V gave up 0 bases and J gave up 0 bases, with 13 bases separating them. CDR3 length equals 16 residues. Germline V gene sequence: CDR1 SGHKS, CDR2 YYEKEE (reference sequence). The CDR3 loop reads CASSLGGISGSYEQYF. For the CDR3, the DNA is TGTGCCAGCAGCTTGGGAGGGATTTCGGGCTCCTACGAGCAGTACTTC.